The sequence of this T cell receptor beta chain was determined in a study of blood T cell repertoires in COVID-19. About the study: Sites in the United States, Italy and Spain provided acute and convalescent COVID-19 samples.

Germline CDR1 SGDLS, CDR2 YYNGEE. The CDR3 length is 15 residues. V lost 2 bases, J lost 7 bases, and 11 bases stayed unmatched. In the original workflow: Nucleated cell number was recorded as an estimate derived from reference gene primer amplification. Clones were read by immunoSEQ multiplex PCR, and TCRdb kept only the in-frame ones, dropping some. V, J and clone size are taken as reported in that table, and D and trimming were inferred from the DNA itself. The sample has roughly 150,000 clones; roughly 80% are singletons. The rearrangement uses TRBV9 and TRBJ1-2, with 7 bases matching TRBD1. This receptor was identified in an elderly woman with acute or convalescent COVID-19. Sequenced input: peripheral blood. The CDR3 protein is CASSVRQGAQVGYTF. CDR3 nucleotide sequence: TGTGCCAGCAGCGTTCGACAGGGCGCGCAGGTTGGCTACACCTTC.